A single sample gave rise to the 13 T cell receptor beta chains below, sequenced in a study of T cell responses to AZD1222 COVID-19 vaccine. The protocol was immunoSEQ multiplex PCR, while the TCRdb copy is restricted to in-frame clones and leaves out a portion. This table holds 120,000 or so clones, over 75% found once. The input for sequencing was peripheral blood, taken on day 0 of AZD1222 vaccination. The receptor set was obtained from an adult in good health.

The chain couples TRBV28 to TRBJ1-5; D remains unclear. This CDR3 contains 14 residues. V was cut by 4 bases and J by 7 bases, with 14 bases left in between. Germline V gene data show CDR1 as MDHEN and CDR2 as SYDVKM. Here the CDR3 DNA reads TGTGCCAGCAGTTCCCCAGCTACTGGGCAGCCCCAGCATTTT. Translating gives CASSSPATGQPQHF.

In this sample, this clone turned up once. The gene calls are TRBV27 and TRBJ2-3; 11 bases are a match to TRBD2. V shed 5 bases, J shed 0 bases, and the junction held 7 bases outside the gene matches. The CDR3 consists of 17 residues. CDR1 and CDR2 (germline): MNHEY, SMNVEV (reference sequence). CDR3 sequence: CASSPWTSGQSTDTQYF. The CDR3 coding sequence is TGTGCCAGCAGTCCGTGGACTAGCGGGCAAAGCACAGATACGCAGTATTTT.

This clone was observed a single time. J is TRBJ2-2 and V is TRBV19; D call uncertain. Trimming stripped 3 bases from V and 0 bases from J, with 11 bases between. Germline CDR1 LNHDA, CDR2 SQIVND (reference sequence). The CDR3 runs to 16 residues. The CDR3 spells CASSISETTNTGELFF. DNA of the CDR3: TGTGCCAGTAGTATCTCGGAGACAACGAACACCGGGGAGCTGTTTTTT.

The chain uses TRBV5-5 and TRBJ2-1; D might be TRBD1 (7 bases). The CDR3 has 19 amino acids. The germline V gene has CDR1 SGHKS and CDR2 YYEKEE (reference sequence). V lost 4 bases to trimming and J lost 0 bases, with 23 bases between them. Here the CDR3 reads CASSPFPRGAKSSYNEQFF. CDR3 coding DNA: TGTGCCAGCAGCCCCTTCCCCAGGGGGGCGAAGAGCTCCTACAATGAGCAGTTCTTC. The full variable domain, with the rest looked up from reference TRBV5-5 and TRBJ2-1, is DAGVTQSPTHLIKTRGQQVTLRCSPISGHKSVSWYQQVLGQGPQFIFQYYEKEERGRGNFPDRFSARQFPNYSSELNVNALLLGDSALYLCASSPFPRGAKSSYNEQFFGPGTRLTVL.

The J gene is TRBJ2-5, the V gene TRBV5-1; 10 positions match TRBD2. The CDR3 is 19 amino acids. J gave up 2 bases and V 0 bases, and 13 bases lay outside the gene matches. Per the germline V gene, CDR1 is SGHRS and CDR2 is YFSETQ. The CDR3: CASSLVGTSGVLSQETQYF. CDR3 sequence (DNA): TGCGCCAGCAGCTTGGTCGGTACTAGCGGGGTCCTTTCACAAGAGACCCAGTACTTC.

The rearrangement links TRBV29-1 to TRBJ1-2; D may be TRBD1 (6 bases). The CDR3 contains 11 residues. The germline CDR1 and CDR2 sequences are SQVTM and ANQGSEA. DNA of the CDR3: TGCGGTGGTCGGACAGCCTATGGCTACACCTTC. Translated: CGGRTAYGYTF.

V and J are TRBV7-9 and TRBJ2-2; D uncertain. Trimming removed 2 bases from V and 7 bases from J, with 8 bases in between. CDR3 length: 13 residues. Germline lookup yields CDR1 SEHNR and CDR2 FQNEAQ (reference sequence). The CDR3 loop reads CASSLIQVGELFF. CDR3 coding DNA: TGTGCCAGCAGCTTAATTCAGGTCGGGGAGCTGTTTTTT.

The CDR3 protein is CASSLTGGSETQYF. The CDR3 coding sequence is TGTGCCAGCAGCTTAACGGGGGGTTCGGAGACCCAGTACTTC. The chain links TRBV7-3 to TRBJ2-5; tentatively, D is TRBD2 (6 bases). Trimming took off 0 bases at V and 5 bases at J, with 10 bases between the two ends. Germline V gene sequence: CDR1 SGHTA, CDR2 FQGTGA. The length of the CDR3 is 14 residues.

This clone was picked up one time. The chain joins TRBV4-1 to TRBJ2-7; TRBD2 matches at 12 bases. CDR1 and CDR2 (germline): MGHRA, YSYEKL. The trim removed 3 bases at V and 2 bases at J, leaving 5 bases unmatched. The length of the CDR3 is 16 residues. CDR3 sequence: CASSQSASGRAYEQYF. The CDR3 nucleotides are TGCGCCAGCAGCCAGTCTGCTAGCGGGAGGGCCTACGAGCAGTACTTC.

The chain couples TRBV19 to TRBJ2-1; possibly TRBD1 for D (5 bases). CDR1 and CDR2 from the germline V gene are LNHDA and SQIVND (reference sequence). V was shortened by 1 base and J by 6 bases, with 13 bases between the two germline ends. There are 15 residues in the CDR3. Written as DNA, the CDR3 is TGTGCCAGTAGTATAGCGCCAGGGTCAATCAATGAGCAGTTCTTC. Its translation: CASSIAPGSINEQFF.

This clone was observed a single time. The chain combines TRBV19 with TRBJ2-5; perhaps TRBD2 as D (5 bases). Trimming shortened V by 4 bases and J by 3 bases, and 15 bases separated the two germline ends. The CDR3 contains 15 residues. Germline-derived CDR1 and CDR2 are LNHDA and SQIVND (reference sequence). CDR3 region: CASSNIQRRKETQYF. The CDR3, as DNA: TGTGCCAGTAGTAACATACAGCGGAGGAAAGAGACCCAGTACTTC.

Here the CDR3 reads CAISTSGNYNEQFF. The CDR3 DNA reads as TGTGCCATCAGTACTAGCGGGAACTACAATGAGCAGTTCTTC. V gene TRBV10-3 combines with J gene TRBJ2-1, with 10 bases matching TRBD2. Germline V gene lookup returns CDR1 ENHRY and CDR2 SYGVKD. After removal of 5 bases from V and 3 bases from J, the junction contained 1 base not matched to a gene. CDR3 length: 14 residues.

CDR3 protein: CASSPTPGLMNTEAFF. For the CDR3, the DNA is TGTGCCAGTAGCCCTACTCCGGGTCTCATGAACACTGAAGCTTTCTTT. The chain recombines TRBV19 with TRBJ1-1; D is undetermined. Germline CDR1 is LNHDA and CDR2 is SQIVND (reference sequence). The CDR3 is made up of 16 amino acids. V lost 6 bases and J lost 0, with 17 bases in between. The full variable domain, its missing parts supplied by reference TRBV19 and TRBJ1-1, is DGGITQSPKYLFRKEGQNVTLSCEQNLNHDAMYWYRQDPGQGLRLIYYSQIVNDFQKGDIAEGYSVSREKKESFPLTVTSAQKNPTAFYLCASSPTPGLMNTEAFFGQGTRLTVV.